These 2 T cell receptor beta chains share one sample of origin, sequenced in a study of CD4+ T cells in melanoma. TCRdb keeps only in-frame clones here, not all; method: immunoSEQ multiplex PCR. The sample shows 10,000 to 12,000 clones, 64% of them seen only once. The material sequenced was cells from a culture (not recorded whether cultured in vitro). These receptors were taken from a human donor with melanoma.

J is TRBJ1-3 and V is TRBV29-1; D perhaps matches TRBD1 (5 bases). CDR3 length equals 13 residues. Germline CDR1 is SQVTM and CDR2 is ANQGSEA. Trimming removed 5 bases from V and 0 bases from J, with 8 bases in between. This chain's CDR3 is CSVQGFSGNTIYF. DNA for the CDR3: TGCAGCGTTCAGGGTTTCTCTGGAAACACCATATATTTT. Using reference TRBV29-1 and TRBJ1-3 for the parts outside the CDR3, the full variable domain is SAVISQKPSRDICQRGTSLTIQCQVDSQVTMMFWYRQQPGQSLTLIATANQGSEATYESGFVIDKFPISRPNLTFSTLTVSNMSPEDSSIYLCSVQGFSGNTIYFGEGSWLTVV.

J is TRBJ2-1 and V is TRBV4-1, with a weak D call TRBD2 (6 bases). Germline V lookup: CDR1 MGHRA, CDR2 YSYEKL. CDR3 length equals 18 residues. V shed 4 bases and J shed 0 bases, with 19 bases lying between them. The CDR3 region is CASSPAGFGGFSYNEQFF. Written as DNA, the CDR3 is TGCGCCAGCAGCCCCGCCGGCTTCGGGGGTTTCTCCTACAATGAGCAGTTCTTC.